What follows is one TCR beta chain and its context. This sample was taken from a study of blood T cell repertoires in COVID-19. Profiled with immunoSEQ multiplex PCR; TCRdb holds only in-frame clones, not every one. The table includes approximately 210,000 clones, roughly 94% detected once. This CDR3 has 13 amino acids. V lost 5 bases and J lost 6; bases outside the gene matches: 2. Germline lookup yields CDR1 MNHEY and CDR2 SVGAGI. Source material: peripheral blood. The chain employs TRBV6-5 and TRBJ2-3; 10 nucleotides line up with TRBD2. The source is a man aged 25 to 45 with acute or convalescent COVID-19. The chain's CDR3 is CASSRGLADTQYF. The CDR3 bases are TGTGCCAGCAGTAGGGGACTAGCGGATACGCAGTATTTT.